This TCR beta chain was identified during a study of cytomegalovirus exposure and HLA in healthy donors. With respect to this clone: The antigen remains unidentified.

The PCR contained 60 Vbeta and 13 Jbeta primers. Here immunoSEQ multiplex PCR was the method, and the copy in TCRdb shows in-frame clones only, minus some. The sample contains about 31,000 clones, 40% to 45% of which appear only once. This CDR3 is built from 14 residues. V was clipped by 5 bases and J by 0 bases, with 7 bases between them. Germline CDR1 SGHTA, CDR2 FQGNSA. Study-level points and caveats: Researchers counted roughly 160 TCR beta chains as cytomegalovirus-associated. Another analysis was done later, and it associated around 15,000 TCR beta sequences with HLA alleles at 0.05 false discovery rate. Reports credit the classifier with highly specific, highly sensitive diagnosis of cytomegalovirus status.

V usage is TRBV7-2 and J usage is TRBJ2-2, with D uncertain. This clonotype originated in a woman aged 50 to 60 in good health and CMV-seronegative. The specimen was PBMCs. CDR3 residues: CASSVQSNTGELFF. DNA for the CDR3: TGTGCCAGCAGCGTCCAATCGAACACCGGGGAGCTGTTTTTT.